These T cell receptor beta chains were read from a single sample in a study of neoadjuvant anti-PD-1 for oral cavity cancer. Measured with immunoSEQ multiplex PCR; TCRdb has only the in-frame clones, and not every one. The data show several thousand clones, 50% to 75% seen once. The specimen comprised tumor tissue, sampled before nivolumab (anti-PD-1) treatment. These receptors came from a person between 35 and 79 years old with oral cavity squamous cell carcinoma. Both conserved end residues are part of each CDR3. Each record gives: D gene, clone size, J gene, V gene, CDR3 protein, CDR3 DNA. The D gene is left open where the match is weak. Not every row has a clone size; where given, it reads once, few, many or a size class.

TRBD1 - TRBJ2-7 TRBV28 CASSFGQGAMNEQYF TGTGCCAGCAGTTTCGGACAGGGGGCGATGAACGAGCAGTACTTC
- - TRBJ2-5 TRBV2 CASSEPTTGQETQYF TGTGCCAGCAGTGAACCCACGACAGGTCAAGAGACCCAGTACTTC
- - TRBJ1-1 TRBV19 CASSSRTAINTEAFF TGTGCCAGTAGTTCCAGGACAGCGATAAACACTGAAGCTTTCTTT
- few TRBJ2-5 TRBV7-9 CASMTDKKTQETQYF TGTGCCAGCATGACTGACAAGAAAACTCAAGAGACCCAGTACTTC
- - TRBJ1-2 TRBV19 CASTPTDRALYGYTF TGTGCCAGTACTCCCACGGACAGAGCCCTCTATGGCTACACCTTC
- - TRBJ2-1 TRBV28 CASRAWTSSYNEQFF TGTGCCAGCAGGGCATGGACCTCTAGCTACAATGAGCAGTTCTTC
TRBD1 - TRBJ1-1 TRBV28 CASRPTGTGYTEAFF TGTGCCAGCAGACCTACCGGGACAGGGTACACTGAAGCTTTCTTT
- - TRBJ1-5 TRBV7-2 CASSLGLDYPQHF TGTGCCAGCAGCTTAGGCCTGGACTACCCCCAGCATTTT
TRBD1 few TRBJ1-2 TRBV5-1 CASSLRDSPNYGYTF TGCGCCAGCAGCCTTCGGGACAGTCCTAACTATGGCTACACCTTC
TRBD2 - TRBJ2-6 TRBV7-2 CASNTGGVAGANVLTF TGTGCCAGCAACACCGGGGGGGTAGCTGGGGCCAACGTCCTGACTTTC
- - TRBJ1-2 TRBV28 CASSLKVNYGYTF TGTGCCAGCAGTTTAAAAGTTAACTATGGCTACACCTTC
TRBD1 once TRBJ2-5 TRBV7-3 CASSQGTGVETQYF TGTGCCAGCAGCCAGGGGACAGGGGTCGAGACCCAGTACTTC
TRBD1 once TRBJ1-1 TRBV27 CASSSYRGQGTEAFF TGTGCCAGCAGTTCCTACAGGGGGCAAGGCACTGAAGCTTTCTTT
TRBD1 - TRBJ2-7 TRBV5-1 CASSSWGQAEQYF TGCGCCAGCAGCTCCTGGGGACAGGCCGAGCAGTACTTC
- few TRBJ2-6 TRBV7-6 CASSFLGAVSSGANVLTF TGTGCCAGCAGCTTCTTGGGGGCCGTATCCTCTGGGGCCAACGTCCTGACTTTC
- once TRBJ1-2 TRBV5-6 CASSPRGGNYGYTF TGTGCCAGCAGCCCCCGTGGGGGAAACTATGGCTACACCTTC
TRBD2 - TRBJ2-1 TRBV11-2 CASSLASSGRTEQFF TGTGCCAGCAGCTTAGCCTCTAGCGGGAGGACGGAGCAGTTCTTC
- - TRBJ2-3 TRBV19 CASSLAGTYSTDTQYF TGTGCCAGTAGTCTCGCCGGGACGTATAGCACAGATACGCAGTATTTT
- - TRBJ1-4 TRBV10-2 CASRTGTTTTNEKLFF TGCGCCAGCAGGACCGGGACAACGACAACTAATGAAAAACTGTTTTTT
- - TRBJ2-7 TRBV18 CASSLGGQAYEQYF TGTGCCAGCTCATTAGGAGGGCAAGCCTACGAGCAGTACTTC
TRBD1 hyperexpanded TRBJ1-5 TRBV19 CASSQGQLNQPQHF TGTGCCAGTAGCCAGGGACAGCTCAATCAGCCCCAGCATTTT
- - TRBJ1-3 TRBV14 CASSQGKRGSGNTIYF TGTGCCAGCAGCCAAGGGAAAAGGGGCTCTGGAAACACCATATATTTT
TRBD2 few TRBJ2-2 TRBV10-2 CASSVSGRITGELFF TGCGCCAGCAGTGTAAGCGGGAGGATAACCGGGGAGCTGTTTTTT
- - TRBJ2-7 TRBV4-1 CASSQEDGPYEQYF TGCGCCAGCAGCCAAGAGGACGGTCCCTACGAGCAGTACTTC
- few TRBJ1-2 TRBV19 CASSRTVSNYGYTF TGTGCCAGTAGTCGGACAGTTTCTAACTATGGCTACACCTTC
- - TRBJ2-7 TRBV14 CASSPSSGDAVFMYF TGTGCCAGCAGCCCTAGTTCGGGGGATGCGGTTTTTATGTACTTC
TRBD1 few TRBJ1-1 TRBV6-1 CASSPLDRESTEAFF TGTGCCAGCAGTCCGTTAGACAGGGAGAGCACTGAAGCTTTCTTT
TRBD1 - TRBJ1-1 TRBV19 CASSPGGAPMNTEAFF TGTGCCAGTAGCCCAGGGGGAGCTCCGATGAACACTGAAGCTTTCTTT
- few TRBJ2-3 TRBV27 CASSFIMGTDTQYF TGTGCCAGCAGTTTTATCATGGGCACAGATACGCAGTATTTT
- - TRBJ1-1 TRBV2 CASSESTGTLNTEAFF TGTGCCAGCAGTGAAAGCACCGGGACACTGAACACTGAAGCTTTCTTT
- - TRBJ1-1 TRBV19 CASSGTKNTEAFF TGTGCCAGTAGTGGGACAAAGAACACTGAAGCTTTCTTT
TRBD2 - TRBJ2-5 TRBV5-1 CASSLALAGGPETQYF TGCGCCAGCAGCTTGGCCCTAGCGGGGGGGCCGGAGACCCAGTACTTC
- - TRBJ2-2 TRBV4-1 CASRPPGAYTGELFF TGCGCCAGCAGACCCCCAGGGGCCTACACCGGGGAGCTGTTTTTT
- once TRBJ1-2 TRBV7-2 CASSLFRVEDGYTF TGTGCCAGCAGCTTATTTAGGGTTGAGGATGGCTACACCTTC
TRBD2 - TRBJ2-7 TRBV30 CAWSIKAGPNYEQYF TGTGCCTGGAGTATAAAAGCGGGACCAAACTACGAGCAGTACTTC
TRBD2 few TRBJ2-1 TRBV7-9 CASSLRASGRAIDEQFF TGTGCCAGCAGCTTAAGGGCTAGCGGGAGGGCCATAGATGAGCAGTTCTTC
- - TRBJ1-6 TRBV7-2 CASSFQGYNSPLHF TGTGCCAGCAGCTTCCAGGGCTATAATTCACCCCTCCACTTT
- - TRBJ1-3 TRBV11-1 CASSLEHPKSGNTIYF TGTGCCAGCAGCTTAGAACACCCGAAGTCTGGAAACACCATATATTTT
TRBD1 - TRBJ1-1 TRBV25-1 CASSAQGTGTEAFF TGTGCCAGCAGTGCACAGGGGACGGGGACTGAAGCTTTCTTT
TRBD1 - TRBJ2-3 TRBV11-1 CASSEQGDTQYF TGTGCCAGCAGCGAACAGGGGGATACGCAGTATTTT
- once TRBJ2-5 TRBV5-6 CASSPQGQETQYF TGTGCCAGCAGCCCACAGGGTCAAGAGACCCAGTACTTC
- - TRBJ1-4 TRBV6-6 CASSRDYNEKLFF TGTGCCAGCAGTCGGGACTATAATGAAAAACTGTTTTTT
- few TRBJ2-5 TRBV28 CASSLRRTQETQYF TGTGCCAGCAGTTTGAGGAGGACCCAAGAGACCCAGTACTTC
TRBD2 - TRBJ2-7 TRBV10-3 CAISSGHASSYEQYF TGTGCCATCTCTAGCGGGCACGCCAGCTCCTACGAGCAGTACTTC
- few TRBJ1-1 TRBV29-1 CSVGDALLGGAFF TGCAGCGTTGGGGATGCCCTTCTTGGTGGGGCTTTCTTT
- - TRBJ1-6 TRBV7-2 CASSLRSAYNSPLHF TGTGCCAGCAGCTTAAGGTCAGCCTATAATTCACCCCTCCACTTT
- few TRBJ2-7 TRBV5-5 CASRLEWVSSYEQYF TGTGCCAGCAGATTGGAATGGGTGAGCTCCTACGAGCAGTACTTC
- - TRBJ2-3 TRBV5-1 CASSLGQIDTQYF TGCGCCAGCAGCTTGGGACAGATAGATACGCAGTATTTT
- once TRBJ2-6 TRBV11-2 CASSLGGFNVLTF TGTGCCAGCAGCTTAGGCGGGTTTAACGTCCTGACTTTC
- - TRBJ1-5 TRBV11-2 CASSPDRYQPQHF TGTGCCAGCAGCCCGGACAGATATCAGCCCCAGCATTTT
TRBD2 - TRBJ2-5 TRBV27 CASSIAGSQETQYF TGTGCCAGCAGTATAGCGGGGTCCCAAGAGACCCAGTACTTC
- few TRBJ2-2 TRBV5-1 CASNPGAPTGELFF TGCGCCAGCAACCCGGGGGCGCCTACCGGGGAGCTGTTTTTT
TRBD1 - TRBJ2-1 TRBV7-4 CASSLAGQGRYNEQFF TGTGCCAGCAGCTTAGCGGGACAGGGGCGATACAATGAGCAGTTCTTC